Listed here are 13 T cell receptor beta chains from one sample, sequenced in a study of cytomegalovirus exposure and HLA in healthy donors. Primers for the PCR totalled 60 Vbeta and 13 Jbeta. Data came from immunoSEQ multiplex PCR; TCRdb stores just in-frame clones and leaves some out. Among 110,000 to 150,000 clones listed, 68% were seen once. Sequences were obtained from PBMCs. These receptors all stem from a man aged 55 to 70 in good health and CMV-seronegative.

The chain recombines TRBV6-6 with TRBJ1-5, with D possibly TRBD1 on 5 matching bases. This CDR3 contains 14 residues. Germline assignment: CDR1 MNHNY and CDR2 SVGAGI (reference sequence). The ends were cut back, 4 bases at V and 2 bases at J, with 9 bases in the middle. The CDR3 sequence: CASSWQGGNQPQHF. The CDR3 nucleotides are TGTGCCAGCAGTTGGCAGGGTGGCAATCAGCCCCAGCATTTT.

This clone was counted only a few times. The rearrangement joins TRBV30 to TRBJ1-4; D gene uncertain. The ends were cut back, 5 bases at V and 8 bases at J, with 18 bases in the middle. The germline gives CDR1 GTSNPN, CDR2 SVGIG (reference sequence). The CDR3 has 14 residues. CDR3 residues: CAWGHSEGREKLFF. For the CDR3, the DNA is TGTGCCTGGGGCCACTCGGAGGGCAGAGAAAAACTGTTTTTT.

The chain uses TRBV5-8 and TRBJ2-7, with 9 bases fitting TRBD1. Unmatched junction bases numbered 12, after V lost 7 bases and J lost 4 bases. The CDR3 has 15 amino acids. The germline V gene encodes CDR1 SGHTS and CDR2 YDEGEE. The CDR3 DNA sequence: TGTGCCAGCGGACCGGGACAGGGTCTTGCTTACGAGCAGTACTTC. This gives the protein CASGPGQGLAYEQYF.

The CDR3: CASSRNSRPEGSNQPQHF. The CDR3 coding sequence is TGTGCCAGTAGTAGAAATTCGAGGCCAGAAGGAAGCAATCAGCCCCAGCATTTT. The chain is built from TRBV19 and TRBJ1-5; no definite D call. The CDR3 extends over 18 amino acids. The ends were cut back, 4 bases at V and 1 base at J, with 20 bases in the middle. Per germline, CDR1 LNHDA and CDR2 SQIVND (reference sequence).

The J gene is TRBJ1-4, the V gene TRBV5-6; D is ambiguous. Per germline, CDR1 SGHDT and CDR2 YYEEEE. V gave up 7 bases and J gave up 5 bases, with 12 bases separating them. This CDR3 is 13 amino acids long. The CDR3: CASRTEGNEKLFF. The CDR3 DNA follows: TGTGCCAGCCGAACGGAGGGAAATGAAAAACTGTTTTTT.

CDR3: CASSLFFSNTEAFF. The CDR3 coding sequence is TGTGCCAGCAGCTTATTTTTCTCCAACACTGAAGCTTTCTTT. The V gene is TRBV7-2, the J gene TRBJ1-1, with D uncertain. The ends were cut back, 2 bases at V and 2 bases at J, with 9 bases in the middle. Germline CDR1 reads SGHTA; CDR2 reads FQGNSA. The CDR3 has 14 residues.

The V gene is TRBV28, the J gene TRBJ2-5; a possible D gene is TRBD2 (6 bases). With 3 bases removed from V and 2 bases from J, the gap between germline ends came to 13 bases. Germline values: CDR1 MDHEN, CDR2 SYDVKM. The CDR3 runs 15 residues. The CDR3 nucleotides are TGTGCCAGCAGTTTTGGGGGGAGGCGGCAAGAGACCCAGTACTTC. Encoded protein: CASSFGGRRQETQYF.

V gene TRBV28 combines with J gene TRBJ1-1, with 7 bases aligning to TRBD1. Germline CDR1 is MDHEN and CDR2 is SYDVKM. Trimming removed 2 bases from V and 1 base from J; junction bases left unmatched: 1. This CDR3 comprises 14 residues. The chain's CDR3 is CASSLRQGNTEAFF. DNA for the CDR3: TGTGCCAGCAGTTTACGACAGGGGAACACTGAAGCTTTCTTT. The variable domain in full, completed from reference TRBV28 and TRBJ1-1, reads DVKVTQSSRYLVKRTGEKVFLECVQDMDHENMFWYRQDPGLGLRLIYFSYDVKMKEKGDIPEGYSVSREKKERFSLILESASTNQTSMYLCASSLRQGNTEAFFGQGTRLTVV.

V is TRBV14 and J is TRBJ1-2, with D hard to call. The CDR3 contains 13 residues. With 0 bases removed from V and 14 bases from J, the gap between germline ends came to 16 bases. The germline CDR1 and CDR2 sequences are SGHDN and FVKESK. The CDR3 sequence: CASSQDTRQGETF. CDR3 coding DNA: TGTGCCAGCAGCCAAGATACCAGACAAGGCGAAACCTTC.

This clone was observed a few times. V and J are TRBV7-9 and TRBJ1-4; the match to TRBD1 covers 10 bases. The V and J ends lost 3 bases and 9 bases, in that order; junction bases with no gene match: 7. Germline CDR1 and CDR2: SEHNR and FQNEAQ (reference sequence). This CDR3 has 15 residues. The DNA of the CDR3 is TGTGCCAGCAGCTTCAGCGGGACAGGGGTGAAAAAACTGTTTTTT. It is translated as CASSFSGTGVKKLFF.

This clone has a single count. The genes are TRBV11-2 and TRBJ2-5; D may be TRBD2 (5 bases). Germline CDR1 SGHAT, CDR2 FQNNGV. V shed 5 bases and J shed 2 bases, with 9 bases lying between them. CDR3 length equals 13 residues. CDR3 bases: TGTGCCAGCAGCCGAGGGCGGCAAGAGACCCAGTACTTC. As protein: CASSRGRQETQYF.

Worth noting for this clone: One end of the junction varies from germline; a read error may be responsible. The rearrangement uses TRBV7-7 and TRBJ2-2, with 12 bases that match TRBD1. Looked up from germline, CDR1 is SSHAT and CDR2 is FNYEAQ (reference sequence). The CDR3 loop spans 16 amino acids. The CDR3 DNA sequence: TGTGCTAGCAGCCTTCCCGGGACAGGGGGCGGCGGGGAGCTGTTTTTT. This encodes CASSLPGTGGGGELFF.

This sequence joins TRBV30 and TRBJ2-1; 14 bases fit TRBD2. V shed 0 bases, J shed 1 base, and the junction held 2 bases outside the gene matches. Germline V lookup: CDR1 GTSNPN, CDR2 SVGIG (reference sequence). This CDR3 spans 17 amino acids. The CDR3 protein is CAWSVRLAGGSYNEQFF. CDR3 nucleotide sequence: TGTGCCTGGAGTGTACGACTAGCGGGAGGGTCCTACAATGAGCAGTTCTTC.